The sequence of this TCR beta chain was determined in a study of CD8 T cells in ankylosing spondylitis. Each TCR beta library was made by quantitative 5'-RACE that incorporated molecular barcodes. MiXCR was run by TCRdb on the 5' RACE reads, yielding one entry per CDR3 protein. This repertoire shows 190,000 or so distinct CDR3 sequences, roughly 13% found once; its top ten account for 15% to 20%. Study-wide findings and caveats: In synovial fluid and blood from reactive arthritis, some motif variants were previously reported. Within ankylosing spondylitis blood, a TCR beta motif made up of eight or nine highly homologous variants appeared to be characteristic. Disease-linked clones reportedly concentrated significantly in matched ankylosing spondylitis synovial fluid.

Only a few counts were recorded for this clonotype. What it binds is not known. The sequencing sample was made of blood, either unsorted or a sorted T cell fraction (not recorded which). The clonotype comes from a male donor with ankylosing spondylitis or in good health (not recorded which).

The CDR3 loop is CASGMASSYEQYF. CDR3 bases: TGTGCCAGCGGAATGGCCAGTTCCTACGAGCAGTACTTC. The chain couples TRBV6-1 to TRBJ2-7; D remains ambiguous. Germline loops: CDR1 MNHNS, CDR2 SASEGT. The CDR3 contains 13 residues. V was shortened by 8 bases and J by 1 base, with 12 bases between the two germline ends.